This is a list of T cell receptor beta chains from one sample in a study of response to subunit inactivated influenza vaccine. TCRdb reanalysed the RT-PCR reads using MiXCR and keeps one entry per CDR3 protein. The sample has around 570,000 distinct CDR3 sequences; around 8% are singletons. This specimen was PBMCs from blood, taken around 25 months after vaccination. These receptors all stem from a man aged 50 to 69 who received an inactivated influenza vaccine. CDR3s include the opening cysteine and the closing phenylalanine or tryptophan. The D gene is left open where the match is weak. Size is stated for part of the rows, as once, few or many counts, or as a class when the clone is expanded.

d_call clone_size j_call v_call cdr3_nt cdr3_aa
- few TRBJ2-7 TRBV12-3/TRBV12-4 TGTGCCAGCAGTTTGGGAGACGTACACGAGCAGTACTTC CASSLGDVHEQYF
- - TRBJ2-5 TRBV20-1 TGCAGTGCTAACCCGGGAGCCCAAGAGACCCAGTACTTC CSANPGAQETQYF
TRBD1 - TRBJ1-2 TRBV12-3/TRBV12-4 TGTACCAGCAGGGGGACAGCGGTCTATGGCTACACCTTC CTSRGTAVYGYTF
- - TRBJ1-1 TRBV29-1 TGCAGCGTTGATAGTCTGGGGAACACTGAAGCTTTCTTT CSVDSLGNTEAFF
TRBD1 many TRBJ2-7 TRBV12-3/TRBV12-4 TGTGCCAGCAGTTTTACAGGGGGCTACGAGCAGTACTTC CASSFTGGYEQYF
- many TRBJ2-1 TRBV20-1 TGCAGTGCGTCTTCATCATACAATGAGCAGTTCTTC CSASSSYNEQFF
- few TRBJ2-1 TRBV20-1 TGCAGTGCTAGAGATCTCCAGGGAACCTACAATGAGCAGTTCTTC CSARDLQGTYNEQFF
- few TRBJ2-3 TRBV27 TGTGCCAGCAACAGTAGACCCACAGATACGCAGTATTTT CASNSRPTDTQYF
TRBD1 few TRBJ1-1 TRBV20-1 TGCAGTGCCGAAGGACAGGGGACGCAAAGTGAAGCTTTCTTT CSAEGQGTQSEAFF
TRBD1 few TRBJ1-1 TRBV18 TGTGCCAGCTCAACCTTAACTGGACAGGGGGCGACTGAAGCTTTCTTT CASSTLTGQGATEAFF
- - TRBJ2-2 TRBV4-1 TGCGCCAGCAGCCAAGAGTTGGCGCGGAACACCGGGGAGCTGTTTTTT CASSQELARNTGELFF
- few TRBJ2-4 TRBV6-5 TGTGCCAGCAGTTACGGAGGGGAAGGTGCCAAAAACATTCAGTACTTC CASSYGGEGAKNIQYF
TRBD2 - TRBJ2-1 TRBV5-1 TGCGCCAGCGGGCGGGAGAGTACCAATGAGCAGTTCTTC CASGRESTNEQFF
- many TRBJ1-6 TRBV10-3 TGTGCCATCACTCATGGAGCATCCAATTCACCCCTCCACTTT CAITHGASNSPLHF
TRBD1 - TRBJ1-1 TRBV27 TGTGCCAGCAGTTTATGGGGGACAGGGTATGGGATCACTGAAGCTTTCTTT CASSLWGTGYGITEAFF
- many TRBJ1-4 TRBV12-3/TRBV12-4 TGTGCCAGCAGTTTATCAGGGGCTGAAAAACTGTTTTTT CASSLSGAEKLFF
- many TRBJ2-1 TRBV15 TGTGCCACCAGCCGTCGGACTAATGAGCAGTTCTTC CATSRRTNEQFF
- few TRBJ2-2 TRBV3-1 TGTGCCAGCAGCCAAGATGCGGTCACCGGGGAGCTGTTTTTT CASSQDAVTGELFF
- few TRBJ2-1 TRBV4-2 TGTGCCAGCAGCCTCACGAGGGACAATGAGCAGTTCTTC CASSLTRDNEQFF
TRBD1 many TRBJ1-3 TRBV5-1 TGCGCCAGCAGCTTGCAGGGGGCGACGGGAAACACCATATATTTT CASSLQGATGNTIYF
TRBD1 few TRBJ1-2 TRBV12-3/TRBV12-4 TGTGCCAGCAGCCGGACAGGGCCCGGCTACACCTTC CASSRTGPGYTF
TRBD2 - TRBJ2-2 TRBV4-3 TGCGCCAGCAGCCAAGAAGGGATAGCGGGAAACACCGGGGAGCTGTTTTTT CASSQEGIAGNTGELFF
- - TRBJ2-2 TRBV6-1 TGTGCCAGCACCGACCACGGGAAGGCCGGGGAGCTGTTTTTT CASTDHGKAGELFF
TRBD1 many TRBJ1-4 TRBV5-1 TGCGCCAGCGGCCTTGGGGACAGGAGTAATGAAAAACTGTTTTTT CASGLGDRSNEKLFF
- - TRBJ2-3 TRBV2 TGTGCCAGCGGCAACAGGGCGCGCACAGATACGCAGTATTTT CASGNRARTDTQYF
- - TRBJ2-2 TRBV15 TGTGCCACCAGCAGAGATACGAACCGGGTCACCGGGGAGCTGTTTTTT CATSRDTNRVTGELFF
TRBD2 many TRBJ2-3 TRBV12-3/TRBV12-4 TGTGCCAGCAGTCTCATCCCTAGCGGGAGCACAGATACGCAGTATTTT CASSLIPSGSTDTQYF
- many TRBJ2-1 TRBV3-1 TGTGCCAGCAGCAGTAGCGGCAGCTACAATGAGCAGTTCTTC CASSSSGSYNEQFF
- - TRBJ1-2 TRBV12-3/TRBV12-4 TGTGCCAGCAGTTTGTTTGGGGGCGACTATGGCTACACCTTC CASSLFGGDYGYTF
- few TRBJ1-1 TRBV16 TGTGCCAGCAGCCAATATATAGAGGTGAACACTGAAGCTTTCTTT CASSQYIEVNTEAFF
TRBD2 - TRBJ2-7 TRBV29-1 TGCAGCGTCGGGGGACTAGCTGTTGGCGAGCAGTACTTC CSVGGLAVGEQYF
- few TRBJ1-1 TRBV5-1 TGCGCCAGCCAATCTCAGGAAGGGAGGATCACTGAAGCTTTCTTT CASQSQEGRITEAFF
TRBD1 - TRBJ1-6 TRBV5-1 TGCGCCAGCAGCGCCCCGGGACAGGGAGCAAATTCACCCCTCCACTTT CASSAPGQGANSPLHF
TRBD2 many TRBJ2-7 TRBV27 TGTGCCAGCAGTCCCTTGACTAGCGGGAGTGGCGAGCAGTACTTC CASSPLTSGSGEQYF
TRBD1 few TRBJ2-3 TRBV7-2 TGTGCCAGCAGCTTGACCGGGACAGGGGGCCCCGCAGATACGCAGTATTTT CASSLTGTGGPADTQYF
- - TRBJ1-1 TRBV6-1 TGTGCCACCCGACAGGCGCACTTGAACACTGAAGCTTTCTTT CATRQAHLNTEAFF
- many TRBJ2-7 TRBV6-2/TRBV6-3 TGTGCCAGCACCGACTCCTACGAGCAGTACTTC CASTDSYEQYF
- few TRBJ1-3 TRBV9 TGTGCCAGCAGCCCCGTTGGGGGGCGAGCTGGAAACACCATATATTTT CASSPVGGRAGNTIYF
- many TRBJ2-3 TRBV7-2 TGTGCCAGCAGCTTGTATGGACCTTTGAATATAACAGATACGCAGTATTTT CASSLYGPLNITDTQYF
TRBD1 many TRBJ1-4 TRBV12-3/TRBV12-4 TGTGCCAGCAGTTTCCGGGGACAGGGGGATGAAAAACTGTTTTTT CASSFRGQGDEKLFF
TRBD2 many TRBJ2-5 TRBV20-1 TGCAGTGCTAAAGCGGGAAAGGAGACCCAGTACTTC CSAKAGKETQYF
TRBD2 few TRBJ2-7 TRBV20-1 TGCAGTGCTAGGGGACTAGCGTATGACGAGCAGTACTTC CSARGLAYDEQYF
- few TRBJ2-2 TRBV11-2 TGTGCCAGCAGCCTCCAAGCAACGGGGGCCCAGAACACCGGGGAGCTGTTTTTT CASSLQATGAQNTGELFF
- - TRBJ2-7 TRBV6-2/TRBV6-3 TGTGCCAGCAGTTCCCTGTGGTCAGGGATCTCCTACGAGCAGTACTTC CASSSLWSGISYEQYF
TRBD2 few TRBJ2-5 TRBV12-3/TRBV12-4 TGTGCCAGCAGTTTAGAACGGGTAGCGGGAGAAGAGACCCAGTACTTC CASSLERVAGEETQYF
TRBD2 - TRBJ2-3 TRBV20-1 TGCAGTGCTAGAGATCTCGGCGGGAGGGGTGATACGCAGTATTTT CSARDLGGRGDTQYF
- many TRBJ2-2 TRBV7-2 TGTGCCAGCAGCTTATACGGGCGGAACACCGGGGAGCTGTTTTTT CASSLYGRNTGELFF
- few TRBJ2-5 TRBV7-2 TGTGCCAGCAGCTCGAACTTAGAGACCCAGTACTTC CASSSNLETQYF
- few TRBJ2-7 TRBV12-3/TRBV12-4 TGTGCCAGCAGTACAGGACTGTCCTCCTACGAGCAGTACTTC CASSTGLSSYEQYF